This TCR beta chain was documented in a study of beta chain features in type 1 diabetes. As for the study in general: What patients shared with healthy donors was a similar profile of age, gender and cell yields. Examination spanned 100 million to 120 million sorted cells from all samples. Study findings and constraints: Because the template was cDNA, high-expressing cells might be over-represented.

The CDR3 runs 12 residues. V was shortened by 0 bases and J by 7 bases, with 4 bases between the two germline ends. CDR1 and CDR2 (germline): MNHNY, SVGAGI (reference sequence). This clone has more than one count but fewer than ten. As yet, its antigen is unknown. The sequenced template was cDNA made from the entire isolated RNA. Profiling relied on immunoSEQ multiplex PCR, and the TCRdb table lists in-frame clones only, not all of them. The table includes some 240,000 clones, roughly a tenth detected once. The clonotype was recovered from a young man in good health. The J gene is TRBJ1-5, the V gene TRBV6-6; D is uncertain. Sequencing was performed on central memory CD4+ T cells from blood. The CDR3 region has the DNA TGTGCCAGCAGTTACTCGGAGCAGCCCCAGCATTTT. This translates into CASSYSEQPQHF.